The 14 T cell receptor beta chains below come from one sample, sequenced in a study of T cell changes during pregnancy in multiple sclerosis (dated by TCRdb to between 2017 and 2020). Libraries were prepared through the immunoSEQ multiplex PCR assay. The table comes from immuneACCESS by way of TCRdb, which keeps in-frame sequences with V and J called. Part of the clones is missing from these tables; in studies checked, under half for an unresolved V gene and the rest for unknown reasons. This sample comprises about 31,000 clones, roughly 90% of them detected only once. The biggest ten clones account for more than 7% of the sample. Sequenced material: CD8+ T cells from peripheral blood mononuclear cells, taken before pregnancy. The receptor source for this set is a female donor with multiple sclerosis, enrolled in a pregnancy study.

The rearrangement links TRBV10-1 to TRBJ2-2, with D tentatively TRBD1 (6 bases). Per the germline V gene, CDR1 is WNHNN and CDR2 is SYGVQD (reference sequence). The CDR3 has 16 residues. V gave up 7 bases and J gave up 2 bases, with 17 bases separating them. The CDR3 DNA reads as TGCGCCAGCATTTTACCATGGACAGAAAACACCGGGGAGCTGTTTTTT. Translation gives CASILPWTENTGELFF.

CDR3 region: CASTLDRYTGELFF. DNA for the CDR3: TGTGCCAGCACCCTGGACAGATACACCGGGGAGCTGTTTTTT. The chain links TRBV27 to TRBJ2-2; D is possibly TRBD1 (6 bases). Germline V gene sequence: CDR1 MNHEY, CDR2 SMNVEV (reference sequence). The V gene lost 7 bases and the J gene lost 3 bases, with 12 bases spanning the gap. This CDR3 region has 14 residues.

In DNA, the CDR3 is TGTGCCAGCACCCCGGGGGGGACTGAATCCTACGAGCAGTACTTC. Amino acids: CASTPGGTESYEQYF. The V call is TRBV28, the J call TRBJ2-7, with TRBD2 matching over 8 bases. V shed 7 bases and J 1 base; nucleotides not matched to a gene: 9. CDR3 size: 15 residues. Germline V lookup: CDR1 MDHEN, CDR2 SYDVKM.

This clone was observed once. CDR3 in DNA: TGCAGCGTTGAGGAACAGGGGAACTATGGCTACACCTTC. Protein: CSVEEQGNYGYTF. The chain uses TRBV29-1 and TRBJ1-2; the match to TRBD1 covers 7 bases. CDR1 is SQVTM, CDR2 ANQGSEA, per germline. This CDR3 spans 13 amino acids. V lost 3 bases and J lost 2; bases outside the gene matches: 3.

This clone has more than one count but fewer than ten. The V call is TRBV6-5, the J call TRBJ2-7, with a tentative D call TRBD2 (5 bases). This CDR3 comprises 14 residues. Germline CDR1 reads MNHEY; CDR2 reads SVGAGI. Trimming took off 5 bases at V and 1 base at J, with 12 bases between the two ends. The CDR3 protein is CASSELEGSYEQYF. The CDR3 DNA is TGTGCCAGCAGTGAACTTGAGGGTTCCTACGAGCAGTACTTC.

This clone was observed a few times. The chain carries TRBV6-6 and TRBJ1-2, with D unresolved. Deletions cut 5 bases from V and 4 bases from J, with 8 bases between. The CDR3 is made up of 12 amino acids. Germline CDR1 MNHNY, CDR2 SVGAGI (reference sequence). As DNA, the CDR3 is TGTGCCAGCAGTCCTGACTTCTATGGCTACACCTTC. This sequence encodes CASSPDFYGYTF.

The chain combines TRBV11-1 with TRBJ2-4; D possibly corresponds to TRBD1 (5 bases). Per the germline V gene, CDR1 is SGHAT and CDR2 is FQDESV (reference sequence). V lost 5 bases to trimming and J lost 8 bases, with 19 bases between them. CDR3 length equals 15 residues. The CDR3 coding sequence is TGTGCCAGCAGCCCTAGGGCTCAGGGTCCCGACATTCAGTACTTC. Amino acid sequence: CASSPRAQGPDIQYF.

V is TRBV7-9 and J is TRBJ1-2, with D possibly TRBD1 on 6 matching bases. With 4 bases removed from V and 7 bases from J, the gap between germline ends came to 19 bases. CDR3 length: 15 residues. Germline CDR1 and CDR2: SEHNR and FQNEAQ (reference sequence). In DNA form, the CDR3 reads TGTGCCAGCAGCTCCTGGACAGTGGCCCCGGGTGGCTACACCTTC. Protein product: CASSSWTVAPGGYTF.

The chain uses TRBV11-1 and TRBJ2-7; a possible D gene is TRBD2 (6 bases). V lost 5 bases, J lost 1 base, and 15 bases lay in between. The CDR3 spans 15 residues. Germline V gives CDR1 SGHAT, CDR2 FQDESV (reference sequence). CDR3 sequence reads: CASSPGWAGSYEQYF. CDR3 DNA sequence: TGTGCCAGCAGCCCCGGGTGGGCGGGATCCTACGAGCAGTACTTC.

V gene TRBV19 combines with J gene TRBJ1-1; 10 bases agree with TRBD1. This CDR3 comprises 16 residues. J lost 2 bases, V lost 6 bases, and 9 bases had no gene match. Germline V gene sequence: CDR1 LNHDA, CDR2 SQIVND (reference sequence). The CDR3 nucleotides are TGTGCCAGTAGCTCGAGGACAGGGGGGCTCAACACTGAAGCTTTCTTT. Amino acids: CASSSRTGGLNTEAFF.

The V gene is TRBV27, the J gene TRBJ2-2, with a possible D match to TRBD1 (5 bases). Trimming took off 3 bases at V and 4 bases at J, with 9 bases between the two ends. The CDR3 runs 14 residues. Germline V gives CDR1 MNHEY, CDR2 SMNVEV (reference sequence). This CDR3 is CASSFYRGTGELFF. The CDR3 bases are TGTGCCAGCAGTTTTTATAGGGGCACCGGGGAGCTGTTTTTT.

V usage is TRBV30 and J usage is TRBJ2-1; D is uncertain. Per germline, CDR1 GTSNPN and CDR2 SVGIG (reference sequence). The CDR3 has 11 amino acids. V was clipped by 2 bases and J by 7 bases, with 6 bases between them. The CDR3 bases are TGTGCCTGGAGTTGGCGGAATGAGCAGTTCTTC. Its translation: CAWSWRNEQFF.

The J gene is TRBJ2-7, the V gene TRBV7-8; 7 bases align to TRBD2. The J segment lost 3 bases and the V segment lost 2 bases, leaving 4 bases of the junction unmatched. The germline gives CDR1 SGHVS, CDR2 FQNEAQ. The CDR3 loop spans 14 amino acids. The CDR3 nucleotides read TGTGCCAGCAGCTTACTCTCGGGGGGCTACGAGCAGTACTTC. Its protein is CASSLLSGGYEQYF.

V is TRBV19 and J is TRBJ2-1, with 12 nucleotides matching TRBD2. This CDR3 region has 16 residues. The junction had 7 bases not matched to a gene; V was cut back by 6 bases and J by 4 bases. Germline CDR1 LNHDA, CDR2 SQIVND (reference sequence). The CDR3 region is CASRGGLAGLYNEQFF. The CDR3 DNA reads TGTGCCAGTAGAGGAGGACTAGCGGGGTTATACAATGAGCAGTTCTTC.